The entry below describes one T cell receptor (beta chain). What this receptor recognizes is not known. Base quality data are lacking; no much larger clone is found one base away. This sample is drawn from a study of shared clonotypes between healthy human individuals (dated by TCRdb to about 2020). Context from the whole study: The cohort comprised a couple of women and a few men aged 18 to 49 years. For each donor, three plates each were used for CD4 naive and CD4 memory, two plates were used for CD8 naive, and one plate was used for CD8 memory. To estimate repertoire size and how much clonotypes are shared between individuals, the study performed deep sequencing of blood TCR repertoires from about five healthy adults. To increase sequencing depth and limit assay-specific biases, TCR repertoire library preparation and sequencing were carried out by different laboratories using diverse techniques. Leukapheresis yielded between about 0.8 and 9.5 billion PBMCs per donor. Beyond this particular receptor, the publication reports: Sharing across a few donors was observed for about 4.8% of naive CD4, over 3% of naive CD8, 2% to 2.5% of memory CD4, and roughly 0.4% of memory CD8 clonotypes. Clonotypes shared by all four sorted-subset donors showed higher generation probabilities than non-shared clonotypes. Pairwise subsampling led to the expectation that sequencing depth would affect the degree of clonotype sharing among donors. Naive subsets generally had larger estimated clonotype richness than memory subsets. Because the study included only a small number of donors, the genetic and exposure-history diversity represented was limited. Sampling was limited to blood, and TCR repertoires in tissue likely differ from TCR repertoires in blood. Rarefaction of sorted-subset datasets indicated incomplete sequencing despite the large sequencing depth.

The donors were healthy, HIV-negative adults who had no recently reported acute infections or vaccinations. Every donor was a Caucasian adult living in Nashville, Tennessee, USA. CD4+ T cells were enriched by magnetic negative selection; naive cells were then positively selected on CD45RA, and the negative fraction formed the memory subset. Blood was collected by leukapheresis, and PBMCs were isolated by Ficoll-Histopaque density gradient centrifugation and then cryopreserved in liquid nitrogen vapor phase. Analytical flow cytometry was used to check the purity and quantity of each magnetically sorted T cell population. Genomic DNA was isolated from every sorted fraction and measured by UV absorbance on a Nanodrop 2000c. The CDR3 runs 15 residues from the cysteine to the phenylalanine. This entry keeps only the CDR3 DNA: 45 bases, framed from base 1. V and J are trimmed by 1 base and 6 bases, and the gene matches miss 8 bases of the junction. The germline V gene (reference sequence) supplies CDR1 LNHNV and CDR2 YYDKDF.

Using the deep immunoSEQ assay, TCR CDR3 regions were amplified from genomic DNA by multiplex PCR. For each cell subset, the extracted genomic DNA was distributed evenly across all wells of several immunoSEQ 96-well plates, and each plate served as one replicate. For sorted subsets, around 200 ng genomic DNA, equal to about 30,000 T cell genomes, was loaded into each replicate PCR. Purified libraries were measured with a Qubit 3.0 fluorometer, size-checked on a Bioanalyzer 2100, and measured again with the KAPA Library Quantification kit. Every immunoSEQ 96-well plate was sequenced on a dedicated single-read 150-cycle Illumina NextSeq 550 flow cell. The authors processed their data as follows. Because only junctional sequences without quality scores were contained in the immunoSEQ output, filtering matching that applied to full-length reads could not be performed. Sequences were annotated with PyIR, a Python wrapper for IgBLAST v1.9, using IMGT germline references to assign V/J genes and CDR3. Reads were removed for weak V/J assignments (E-value above 1e-6), missing CDR3, stop codons, out-of-frame junctions, or ambiguous translated residues. V3J clonotypes were defined by identical inferred V gene, J gene, and CDR3 amino acid sequence. The percentage overlap between two repertoires was calculated by dividing the number of shared unique clonotypes by the size of the smaller repertoire. Repertoire richness was assessed with RTK rarefaction, the Chao1 estimator, and Recon v2.1 estimates of unobserved clonotypes. For all TCRbeta clonotypes obtained by the gDNA method from a handful of donors, generation probabilities were computed with OLGA. TCRdb provides this immuneACCESS table in a form limited to in-frame rearrangements. Some clones are lacking; in checked studies, under half of them reflect an unresolved V gene, and why the rest are absent is not known. V and J calls and clone size are given by that table; D and trimming were obtained from the DNA. This sample gives hundreds of thousands of clones in total; 73% of them show up just once. Of the sample, roughly 1.9% falls within the top ten clones.

The rearranged chain carries TRBV15 and TRBJ2-7, and 8 junctional nucleotides match TRBD1. The sequence derives from a woman aged 30 to 39 in good health. Sequencing used memory CD4+ T cells sorted from blood. This specimen's cell subset or site label, per the study, means: CD45RA-negative fraction. The CDR3 reads CATSRVDRVFREQYF. The nucleotide sequence reads TGTGCCACCAGCAGAGTGGACAGGGTTTTCCGCGAGCAGTACTTC.